This T cell receptor beta chain was sequenced in a study of T cells in Graves' hyperthyroidism and ophthalmopathy. This clonotype was recorded many times. Amplification of TCR beta CDR3 regions used RNA as the template. TCR CDR3 regions were first amplified by RT-PCR with HTBI primers. TCRdb used MiXCR to reprocess the multiplex PCR reads, holding one entry per CDR3 protein. The data contain around 520,000 distinct CDR3 sequences, under 15% of them singletons. The CDR3 consists of 14 residues. V was clipped by 0 bases and J by 4 bases, with 8 bases between them. CDR1 is SGHAT and CDR2 is FQDESV in the germline V gene (reference sequence). It was roughly 10 ml of fresh peripheral blood that supplied the PBMCs.

The source of this sequence is a woman between 18 and 29 years old with Graves' hyperthyroidism. J is TRBJ2-3 and V is TRBV11-1; unclear D gene. Sequenced sample: blood. The CDR3 DNA reads as TGTGCCAGCAGCTTAGCAGGGTTGGCAGATACGCAGTATTTT. Translation gives CASSLAGLADTQYF.